The 5 T cell receptor beta chains reported below all come from one sample, sequenced in a study of identical twins. From the 5' RACE reads, TCRdb called clonotypes with MiXCR, one entry per CDR3 protein. The table has roughly 710,000 distinct CDR3 sequences, over 5% seen once. The material sequenced was naive T cells sorted from blood. The receptors were gathered from a young man in good health.

The sample holds a few counts of this clonotype. The genes are TRBV20-1 and TRBJ1-1; D might be TRBD1 (5 bases). Trimming pared 0 bases from V and 0 bases from J, leaving 11 bases between. CDR3 size: 15 residues. Germline V gene data show CDR1 as DFQATT and CDR2 as SNEGSKA (reference sequence). The CDR3 coding sequence is TGCAGTGCTAGAGATGCAGGGTCGATGAACACTGAAGCTTTCTTT. This translates into CSARDAGSMNTEAFF.

This clonotype showed up just a few times. The gene calls are TRBV15 and TRBJ2-3; tentatively, D is TRBD2 (5 bases). Germline V gene sequence: CDR1 LNHNV, CDR2 YYDKDF (reference sequence). Trimming left V 2 bases short and J 1 base short, with 16 bases between. The CDR3 is made up of 17 amino acids. The CDR3 DNA reads as TGTGCCACCAGCAGAAAGTCGGCGGGCGGACGCACAGATACGCAGTATTTT. As protein: CATSRKSAGGRTDTQYF.

The table lists this clonotype with many counts. The V call is TRBV29-1, the J call TRBJ2-1, with no clear D. The CDR3 runs 11 residues. Between the trimmed V and J ends, which lost 4 bases and 7 bases, there was a span of 8 bases. The germline V gene encodes CDR1 SQVTM and CDR2 ANQGSEA. The CDR3 nucleotides are TGCAGCGTTGGCGCCCTTAATGAGCAGTTCTTC. Amino acid sequence: CSVGALNEQFF.

This clonotype was detected ten times or more. The V gene is TRBV3-1, the J gene TRBJ2-5, with D maybe TRBD1 (6 bases). Germline CDR1 and CDR2: LGHDT and YNNKEL (reference sequence). The V end lost 0 bases, the J end lost 4 bases, and 9 bases lay between the germline ends. This CDR3 contains 14 residues. The CDR3 is CASSQEVRGETQYF. The DNA for the CDR3 is TGTGCCAGCAGCCAAGAAGTCAGGGGAGAGACCCAGTACTTC.

The V gene is TRBV18, the J gene TRBJ1-5, with D possibly matching TRBD1 (5 bases). V shed 5 bases and J shed 3 bases, with 14 bases lying between them. The length of the CDR3 is 15 residues. CDR1 is KGHSH, CDR2 LQKENI, per germline. The CDR3 coding sequence is TGTGCCAGCTCAATTCACCAGGGTCCCAATCAGCCCCAGCATTTT. Its protein is CASSIHQGPNQPQHF.